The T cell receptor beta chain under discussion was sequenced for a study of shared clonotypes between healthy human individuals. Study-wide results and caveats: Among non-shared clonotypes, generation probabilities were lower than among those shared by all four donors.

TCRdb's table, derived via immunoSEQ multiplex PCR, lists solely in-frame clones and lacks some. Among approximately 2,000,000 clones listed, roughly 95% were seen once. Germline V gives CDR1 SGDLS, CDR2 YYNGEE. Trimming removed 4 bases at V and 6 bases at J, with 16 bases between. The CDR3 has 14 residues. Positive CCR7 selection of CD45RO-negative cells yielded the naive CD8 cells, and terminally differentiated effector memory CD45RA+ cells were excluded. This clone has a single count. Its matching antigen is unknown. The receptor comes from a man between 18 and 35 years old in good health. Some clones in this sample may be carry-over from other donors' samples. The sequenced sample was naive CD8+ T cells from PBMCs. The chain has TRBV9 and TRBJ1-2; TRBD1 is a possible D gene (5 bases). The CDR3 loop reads CASSPPSRADGYTF. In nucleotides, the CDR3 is TGTGCCAGCAGCCCACCCTCCAGGGCAGATGGCTACACCTTC. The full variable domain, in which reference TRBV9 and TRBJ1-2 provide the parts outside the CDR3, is DSGVTQTPKHLITATGQRVTLRCSPRSGDLSVYWYQQSLDQGLQFLIQYYNGEERAKGNILERFSAQQFPDLHSELNLSSLELGDSALYFCASSPPSRADGYTFGSGTRLTVV.